The subject of this entry is one T cell receptor (beta chain). The data originate from a study of blood T cell repertoires in COVID-19. Study-wide context: There were acute and convalescent COVID-19 samples, and they came from the United States, Italy and Spain. From T cells, B-cell-depleted T cells, or PBMCs came the material, which was cDNA or gDNA.

Original processing methods: Reference gene primer amplification yielded estimated nucleated cell counts. TCRdb's table, derived via immunoSEQ multiplex PCR, lists solely in-frame clones and lacks some. V and J calls and clone size follow that table, whereas D and trimming were derived from the DNA. This sample yields roughly 280,000 clones, of which roughly 80% are seen a single time; 4% to 4.5% belongs to the top ten. This clonotype originated in a man in his sixties with acute or convalescent COVID-19. Sequenced material: peripheral blood.

Written as DNA, the CDR3 is TGCGCCAGCAGCTGGGACCGGGACAGTCTGCAAGAGACCCAGTACTTC. It yields the protein CASSWDRDSLQETQYF. The V call is TRBV5-1, the J call TRBJ2-5; 7 bases fit TRBD1. V shed 3 bases, J shed 2 bases, and the junction held 10 bases outside the gene matches. Germline V CDR1 and CDR2: SGHRS, YFSETQ. The length of the CDR3 is 16 residues.